These 9 T cell receptor beta chains were sequenced from one sample in a study of T cells in localized non-small cell lung cancer. TCRdb's table, derived via immunoSEQ multiplex PCR, lists solely in-frame clones and lacks some. The sample yields more than 50,000 clones, approximately 80% seen once. The material sequenced was peripheral blood, taken before any cancer treatment. The origin of the receptors is a female donor at least 60 years old with stage II squamous cell lung carcinoma.

V is TRBV18 and J is TRBJ1-4, with D possibly matching TRBD1 (6 bases). This CDR3 region has 16 residues. From germline, CDR1 is KGHSH and CDR2 LQKENI. Trimming took off 6 bases at V and 5 bases at J, with 19 bases between the two ends. The CDR3 sequence is CASSPRQAGSNEKLFF. The CDR3 region has the DNA TGTGCCAGCTCCCCTCGACAGGCAGGGTCGAATGAAAAACTGTTTTTT.

The chain links TRBV9 to TRBJ2-2, with 8 nucleotides matching TRBD1. Germline V gene lookup returns CDR1 SGDLS and CDR2 YYNGEE. V was clipped by 0 bases and J by 7 bases; unmatched bases: 5. The CDR3 loop spans 15 amino acids. The CDR3 region is CASSVADRGSGELFF. The CDR3 DNA reads TGTGCCAGCAGCGTAGCCGACAGGGGCAGCGGGGAGCTGTTTTTT.

The V and J genes are TRBV2 and TRBJ1-2; D call uncertain. CDR1 is SNHLY and CDR2 is FYNNEI in the germline V gene. CDR3 length equals 13 residues. V was cut by 2 bases and J by 8 bases, with 12 bases left in between. The CDR3 spells CASSESRAEGYTF. In DNA, the CDR3 is TGTGCCAGCAGTGAAAGTAGGGCCGAAGGCTACACCTTC.

The gene calls are TRBV7-9 and TRBJ2-1, with a possible D match to TRBD1 (6 bases). V lost 1 base, J lost 5 bases, and 9 bases lay in between. Germline CDR1 SEHNR, CDR2 FQNEAQ (reference sequence). The CDR3 loop spans 14 amino acids. In DNA form, the CDR3 reads TGTGCCAGCAGCTTAGGCAGGGGTAACAATGAGCAGTTCTTC. It yields the protein CASSLGRGNNEQFF.

The gene calls are TRBV27 and TRBJ1-5; perhaps TRBD1 as D (5 bases). The germline CDR1 and CDR2 sequences are MNHEY and SMNVEV (reference sequence). The V and J ends lost 3 bases and 5 bases respectively, with 14 bases between them. This CDR3 has 15 residues. The CDR3 sequence: CASSLEGRMDQPQHF. CDR3 nucleotides: TGTGCCAGCAGTTTGGAGGGGAGAATGGATCAGCCCCAGCATTTT.

V is TRBV19 and J is TRBJ2-2; D is possibly TRBD1 (6 bases). Looked up from germline, CDR1 is LNHDA and CDR2 is SQIVND (reference sequence). This CDR3 is built from 13 residues. Between the trimmed V and J ends, which lost 3 bases and 6 bases, there was a span of 8 bases. CDR3 region: CASSMAGAGELFF. The CDR3 coding sequence is TGTGCCAGTAGTATGGCAGGGGCCGGGGAGCTGTTTTTT.

This sequence joins TRBV10-3 and TRBJ1-1; maybe TRBD1 (5 bases). This CDR3 is built from 14 residues. Trimming left V 10 bases short and J 1 base short, with 16 bases between. Germline-derived CDR1 and CDR2 are ENHRY and SYGVKD. CDR3 nucleotide sequence: TGTGCCACAGACCCCGGACATTCGAACACTGAAGCTTTCTTT. Its protein product is CATDPGHSNTEAFF.

The CDR3 sequence is CASGQGGTNEKLFF. CDR3 DNA: TGTGCCAGCGGGCAGGGTGGAACTAATGAAAAACTGTTTTTT. This sequence joins TRBV6-6 and TRBJ1-4, with D possibly being TRBD1 (5 bases). This CDR3 is 14 amino acids long. Between the trimmed V and J ends, which lost 8 bases and 1 base, there was a span of 11 bases. CDR1 and CDR2 (germline): MNHNY, SVGAGI (reference sequence).

The chain combines TRBV18 with TRBJ2-2, with D uncertain. Trimming left V 0 bases short and J 0 bases short, with 11 bases between. CDR3 length equals 17 residues. Germline values: CDR1 KGHSH, CDR2 LQKENI. CDR3 in amino acids: CASSPPHGAPNTGELFF. CDR3 nucleotide sequence: TGTGCCAGCTCACCACCCCACGGAGCCCCGAACACCGGGGAGCTGTTTTTT. The complete variable domain, with remaining parts taken from reference TRBV18 and TRBJ2-2, reads NAGVMQNPRHLVRRRGQEARLRCSPMKGHSHVYWYRQLPEEGLKFMVYLQKENIIDESGMPKERFSAEFPKEGPSILRIQQVVRGDSAAYFCASSPPHGAPNTGELFFGEGSRLTVL.